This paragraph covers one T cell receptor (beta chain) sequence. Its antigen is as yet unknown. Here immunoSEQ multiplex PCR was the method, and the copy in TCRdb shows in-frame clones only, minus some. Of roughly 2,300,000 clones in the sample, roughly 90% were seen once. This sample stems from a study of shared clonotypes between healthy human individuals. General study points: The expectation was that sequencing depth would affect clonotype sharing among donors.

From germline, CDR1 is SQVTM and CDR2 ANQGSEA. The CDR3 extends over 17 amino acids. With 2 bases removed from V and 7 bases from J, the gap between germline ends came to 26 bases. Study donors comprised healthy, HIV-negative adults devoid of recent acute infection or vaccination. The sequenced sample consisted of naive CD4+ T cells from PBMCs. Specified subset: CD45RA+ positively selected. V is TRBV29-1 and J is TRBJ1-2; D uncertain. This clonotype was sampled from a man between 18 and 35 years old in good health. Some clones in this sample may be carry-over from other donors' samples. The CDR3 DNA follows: TGCAGCGTTGAACTCGGTTCGGTGGGCGGAGGTCTACTTGGCTACACCTTC. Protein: CSVELGSVGGGLLGYTF.